This entry is about one T cell receptor (beta chain). Its binding antigen is unknown. The record has no base qualities; no much larger clone is one base away. These data originate in a study of T cell repertoires in cytomegalovirus infection (dated 2019 in TCRdb). Describing the broader study: The peptide stimulations were aimed at well-studied HLA-B-restricted epitopes as well as recently identified HLA-C-restricted CMV epitopes, whose presentation resists viral immunomodulation. Donor HLA type was relevant to the analysis, because carriage of CMV infection together with the matching HLA type was indicated by public TCR beta signatures. General study outcomes and caveats: In the ex vivo response, HLA-C-restricted CMV-specific TCR beta clonotypes were dominant, and in two of eight donors the single most frequent clonotype came from this HLA-C-restricted group. In both this cohort and an independent roughly 350-donor cohort, the cumulative frequency of public TCR beta family members distinguished carriers of CMV infection plus the relevant HLA type.

Read against the paper, the sample's treatment or condition label means: in vitro stimulation with specific CMV peptide epitopes to enrich CMV-specific T cells. The CDR3 measures 13 amino acids from cysteine to phenylalanine. The CDR3 DNA has 39 bases and is translated from base 1. CDR1 and CDR2 are read off the germline V gene as MGHRA and YSYEKL. V sheds 1 base and J sheds 5 bases, leaving 8 bases between their ends. The sequencer listed for this sample is Illumina HiSeq 1500. The public reads were reanalyzed by TCRdb: fastp trimming at Q25, MiXCR alignment, in-frame beta chains only. Identical CDR3 proteins give one entry, which carries the most common genes and DNA. For this sample there are a few hundred thousand distinct CDR3 sequences; approximately 40% appear just once. Over 45% of the sample belongs to the ten largest clones.

The material sequenced was cultured PBMCs, taken from culture after CMV antigen stimulation. The sequence joins TRBV4-1 to TRBJ2-5; the D gene is not confidently resolved. The TCR sequence derives from a human donor in good health (CMV status not recorded). Some clones in this sample may be carry-over from other donors' samples. The DNA sequence is TGCGCCAGCAGCCAAGTTGTATTGGAGACCCAGTACTTC. It encodes CASSQVVLETQYF.